This T cell receptor beta chain was identified in a study of patients and donors after allogeneic stem cell transplantation. Each CDR3 protein is one row after TCRdb ran MiXCR on the RT-PCR reads. Of 200,000 to 250,000 distinct CDR3 sequences in the sample, around an eighth are singletons; the top ten hold roughly 11%. This CDR3 has 14 residues. Trimming stripped 0 bases from V and 6 bases from J, with 11 bases between. Germline V gene sequence: CDR1 SGHRS, CDR2 YFSETQ. The clonotype was recovered from a human donor who was either an allogeneic HSCT recipient or a stem cell or donor lymphocyte infusion donor (not recorded which). It is not recorded whose cells these are; they may come from a transplant donor. The chain couples TRBV5-1 to TRBJ2-3; the D is unclear. Sequencing was carried out using blood, either unsorted or a sorted T cell fraction (not recorded which). DNA of the CDR3: TGCGCCAGCAGCTTGGCCGGGCAGATCGATACGCAGTATTTT. Protein sequence: CASSLAGQIDTQYF.